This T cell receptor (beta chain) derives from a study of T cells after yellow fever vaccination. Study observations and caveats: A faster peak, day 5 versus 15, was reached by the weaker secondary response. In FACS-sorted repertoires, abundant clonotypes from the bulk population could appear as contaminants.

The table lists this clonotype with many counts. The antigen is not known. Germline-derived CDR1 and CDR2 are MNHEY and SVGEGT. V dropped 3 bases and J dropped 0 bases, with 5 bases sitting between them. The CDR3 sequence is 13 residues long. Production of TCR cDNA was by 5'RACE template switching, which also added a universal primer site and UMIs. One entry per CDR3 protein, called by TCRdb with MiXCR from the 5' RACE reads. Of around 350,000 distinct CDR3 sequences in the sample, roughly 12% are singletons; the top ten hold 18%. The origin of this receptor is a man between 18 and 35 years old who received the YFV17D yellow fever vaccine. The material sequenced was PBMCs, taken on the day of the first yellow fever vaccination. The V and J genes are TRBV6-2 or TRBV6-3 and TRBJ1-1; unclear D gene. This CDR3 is CASSYRLNTEAFF. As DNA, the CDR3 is TGTGCCAGCAGTTATCGGCTGAACACTGAAGCTTTCTTT.